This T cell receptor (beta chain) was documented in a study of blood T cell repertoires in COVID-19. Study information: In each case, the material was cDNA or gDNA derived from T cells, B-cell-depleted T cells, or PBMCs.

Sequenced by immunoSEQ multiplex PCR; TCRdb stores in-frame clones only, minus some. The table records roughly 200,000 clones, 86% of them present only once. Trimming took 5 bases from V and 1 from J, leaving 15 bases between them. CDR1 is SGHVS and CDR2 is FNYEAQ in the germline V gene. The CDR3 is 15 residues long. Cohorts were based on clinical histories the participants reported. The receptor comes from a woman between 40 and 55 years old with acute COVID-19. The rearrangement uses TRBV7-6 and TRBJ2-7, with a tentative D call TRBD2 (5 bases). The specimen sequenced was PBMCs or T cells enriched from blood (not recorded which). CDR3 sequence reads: CASSPTEGPSYEQYF. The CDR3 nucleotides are TGTGCCAGCAGCCCAACCGAGGGCCCTTCCTACGAGCAGTACTTC. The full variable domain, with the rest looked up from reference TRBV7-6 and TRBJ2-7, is GAGVSQSPRYKVTKRGQDVALRCDPISGHVSLYWYRQALGQGPEFLTYFNYEAQQDKSGLPNDRFSAERPEGSISTLTIQRTEQRDSAMYRCASSPTEGPSYEQYFGPGTRLTVT.